The clone carrying this T cell receptor beta chain has a handful of counts. Its specificity is unknown. PCR used 60 Vbeta primers and 13 Jbeta primers. TCRdb's table, derived via immunoSEQ multiplex PCR, lists solely in-frame clones and lacks some. The data show 100,000 to 150,000 clones, around 67% seen once. This sample was included in a study of cytomegalovirus exposure and HLA in healthy donors. Broader study findings: Rarity characterized most TCR sequences, yet some public TCRs appeared in many donors. The authors considered a cluster of highly shared sequence variants likely to be a sequencing artifact.

Germline CDR1 reads SGHTA; CDR2 reads FQGNSA. V was cut by 2 bases and J by 3 bases, with 13 bases left in between. The CDR3 is 15 amino acids. Sequencing used PBMCs. The sequence came from a man aged 55 to 70 in good health and CMV-seropositive. The chain combines TRBV7-2 with TRBJ1-1; the D gene is possibly TRBD1 (5 bases). The CDR3 spells CASSLRSGGDTEAFF. The DNA for the CDR3 is TGTGCCAGCAGCTTACGTTCGGGAGGGGACACTGAAGCTTTCTTT.